This TCR beta chain was sequenced for a study of T cell changes during pregnancy in multiple sclerosis. The protocol was immunoSEQ multiplex PCR, while the TCRdb copy is restricted to in-frame clones and leaves out a portion. The sample has tens of thousands of clones, over 90% seen once. Trimming removed 1 base from V and 9 bases from J; junction bases left unmatched: 13. The CDR3 runs to 17 residues. The V gene's germline CDR1 is SGHTA and CDR2 FQGTGA. The source is a female donor with multiple sclerosis, enrolled in a pregnancy study. This specimen consisted of peripheral blood, obtained in the third trimester of pregnancy. The V and J genes are TRBV7-3 and TRBJ2-1, with 9 bases lining up with TRBD2. Written as DNA, the CDR3 is TGTGCCAGCAGCTTAATTGGCGGGGGGGCCTCTTACCTTGAGCAGTTCTTC. Its translation is CASSLIGGGASYLEQFF. The variable domain in full, completed from reference TRBV7-3 and TRBJ2-1, reads GAGVSQTPSNKVTEKGKYVELRCDPISGHTALYWYRQSLGQGPEFLIYFQGTGAADDSGLPNDRFFAVRPEGSVSTLKIQRTERGDSAVYLCASSLIGGGASYLEQFFGPGTRLTVL.